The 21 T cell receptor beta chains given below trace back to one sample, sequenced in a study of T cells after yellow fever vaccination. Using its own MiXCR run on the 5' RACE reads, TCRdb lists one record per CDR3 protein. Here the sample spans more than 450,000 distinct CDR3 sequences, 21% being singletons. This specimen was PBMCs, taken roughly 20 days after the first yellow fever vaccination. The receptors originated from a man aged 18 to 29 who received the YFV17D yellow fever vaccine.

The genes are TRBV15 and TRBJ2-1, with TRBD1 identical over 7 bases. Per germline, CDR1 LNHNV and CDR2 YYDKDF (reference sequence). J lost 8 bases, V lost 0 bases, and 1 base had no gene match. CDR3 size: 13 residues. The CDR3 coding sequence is TGTGCCACCAGCAGAGATCAGGGGGATGAGCAGTTCTTC. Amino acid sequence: CATSRDQGDEQFF.

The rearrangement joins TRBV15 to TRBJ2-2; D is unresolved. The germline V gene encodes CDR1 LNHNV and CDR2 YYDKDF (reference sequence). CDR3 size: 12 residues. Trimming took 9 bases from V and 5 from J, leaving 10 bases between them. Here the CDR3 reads CATSSRTGELFF. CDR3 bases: TGTGCCACGTCCTCTCGGACCGGGGAGCTGTTTTTT.

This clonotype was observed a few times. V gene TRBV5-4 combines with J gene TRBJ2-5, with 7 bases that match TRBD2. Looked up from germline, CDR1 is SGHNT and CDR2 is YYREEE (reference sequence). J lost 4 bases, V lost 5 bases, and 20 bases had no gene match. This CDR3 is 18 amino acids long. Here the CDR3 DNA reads TGTGCCAGCAGTCCCAAGCCCGGGGGGTTGTTGGGGGGAGAGACCCAGTACTTC. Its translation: CASSPKPGGLLGGETQYF.

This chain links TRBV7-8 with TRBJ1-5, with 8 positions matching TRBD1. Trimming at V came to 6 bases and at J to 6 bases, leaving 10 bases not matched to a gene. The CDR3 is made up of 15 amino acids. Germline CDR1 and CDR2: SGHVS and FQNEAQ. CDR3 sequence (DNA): TGTGCCAGCAGTCCGACCCCAGGGGGCGGTCAGCCCCAGCATTTT. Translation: CASSPTPGGGQPQHF.

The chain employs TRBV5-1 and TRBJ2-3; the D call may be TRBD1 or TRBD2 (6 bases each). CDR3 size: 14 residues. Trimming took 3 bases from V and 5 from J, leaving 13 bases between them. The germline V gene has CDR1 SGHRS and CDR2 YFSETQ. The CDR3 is CASSSGGGGDTQYF. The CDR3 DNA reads TGCGCCAGCAGCTCTGGAGGGGGAGGAGATACGCAGTATTTT.

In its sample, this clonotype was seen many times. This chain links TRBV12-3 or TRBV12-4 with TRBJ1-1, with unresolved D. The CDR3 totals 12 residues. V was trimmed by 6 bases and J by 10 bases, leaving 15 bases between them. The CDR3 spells CASSQEAFRAFF. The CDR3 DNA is TGTGCCAGCAGCCAAGAGGCTTTCCGAGCTTTCTTT.

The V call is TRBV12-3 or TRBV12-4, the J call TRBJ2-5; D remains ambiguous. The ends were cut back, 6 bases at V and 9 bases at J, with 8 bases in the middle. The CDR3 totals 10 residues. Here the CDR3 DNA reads TGTGCCAGCAGCCGTCAGGCCCAGTACTTC. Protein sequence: CASSRQAQYF.

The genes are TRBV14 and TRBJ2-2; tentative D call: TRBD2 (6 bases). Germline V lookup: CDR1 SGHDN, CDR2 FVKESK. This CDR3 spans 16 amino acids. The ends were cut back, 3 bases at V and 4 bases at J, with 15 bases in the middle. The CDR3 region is CASSHWDSRSTGELFF. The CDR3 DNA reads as TGTGCCAGCAGCCACTGGGACTCCCGCAGCACCGGGGAGCTGTTTTTT.

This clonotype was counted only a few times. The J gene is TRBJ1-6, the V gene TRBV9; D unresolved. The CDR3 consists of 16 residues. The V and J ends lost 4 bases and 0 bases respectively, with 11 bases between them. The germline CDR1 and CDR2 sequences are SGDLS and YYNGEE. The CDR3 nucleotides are TGTGCCAGCAGCCCTCGGGCGAGCTCCTATAATTCACCCCTCCACTTT. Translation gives CASSPRASSYNSPLHF.

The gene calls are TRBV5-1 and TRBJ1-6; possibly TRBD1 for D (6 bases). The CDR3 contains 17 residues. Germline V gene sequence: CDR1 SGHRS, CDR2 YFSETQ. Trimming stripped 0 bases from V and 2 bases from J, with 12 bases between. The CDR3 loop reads CASSLGQGNAYNSPLHF. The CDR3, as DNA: TGCGCCAGCAGCTTGGGGCAGGGGAACGCCTATAATTCACCCCTCCACTTT.

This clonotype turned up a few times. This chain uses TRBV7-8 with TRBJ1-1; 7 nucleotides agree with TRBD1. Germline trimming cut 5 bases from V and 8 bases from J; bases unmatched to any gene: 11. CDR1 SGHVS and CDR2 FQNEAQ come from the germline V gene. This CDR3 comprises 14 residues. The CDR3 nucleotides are TGTGCCAGCAGCGGCCACCGGGACAGCCTCGAAGCTTTCTTT. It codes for CASSGHRDSLEAFF.

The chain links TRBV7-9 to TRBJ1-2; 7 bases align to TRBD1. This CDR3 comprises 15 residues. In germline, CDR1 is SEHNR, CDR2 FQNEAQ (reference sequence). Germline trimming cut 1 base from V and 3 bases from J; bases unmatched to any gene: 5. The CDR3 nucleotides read TGTGCCAGCAGCTTAGAAGGGGGCGCTTACTATGGCTACACCTTC. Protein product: CASSLEGGAYYGYTF. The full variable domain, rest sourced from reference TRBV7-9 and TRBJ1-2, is DTGVSQNPRHKITKRGQNVTFRCDPISEHNRLYWYRQTLGQGPEFLTYFQNEAQLEKSRLLSDRFSAERPKGSFSTLEIQRTEQGDSAMYLCASSLEGGAYYGYTFGSGTRLTVV.

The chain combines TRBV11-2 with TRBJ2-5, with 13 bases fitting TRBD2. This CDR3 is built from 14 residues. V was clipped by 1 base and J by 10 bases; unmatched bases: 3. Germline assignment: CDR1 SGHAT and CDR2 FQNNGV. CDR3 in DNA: TGTGCCAGCAGCTTAGGACTAGCGGGGGGAGACCAGTACTTC. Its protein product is CASSLGLAGGDQYF.

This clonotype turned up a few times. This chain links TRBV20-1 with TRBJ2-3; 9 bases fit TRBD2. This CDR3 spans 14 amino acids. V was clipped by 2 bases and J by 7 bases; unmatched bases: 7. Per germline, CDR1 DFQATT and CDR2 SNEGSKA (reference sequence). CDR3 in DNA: TGCAGTGCTAGACTCAGCGGGGGGCCATATACGCAGTATTTT. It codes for CSARLSGGPYTQYF.

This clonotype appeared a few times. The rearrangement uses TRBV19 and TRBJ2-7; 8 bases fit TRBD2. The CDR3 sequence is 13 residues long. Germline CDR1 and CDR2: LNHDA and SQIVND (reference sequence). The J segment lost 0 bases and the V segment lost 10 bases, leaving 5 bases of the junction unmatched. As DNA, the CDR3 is TGTGCCACCCGGGGGGGGAGCTCCTACGAGCAGTACTTC. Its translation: CATRGGSSYEQYF.

CDR3 loop: CSAARGTGWITEAFF. In nucleotides, the CDR3 is TGCAGTGCTGCGCGGGGGACAGGGTGGATCACTGAAGCTTTCTTT. The chain links TRBV20-1 to TRBJ1-1, with 9 bases that match TRBD1. Germline V CDR1 and CDR2: DFQATT, SNEGSKA (reference sequence). V lost 5 bases to trimming and J lost 4 bases; unmatched junction nucleotides: 11. This CDR3 spans 15 amino acids.

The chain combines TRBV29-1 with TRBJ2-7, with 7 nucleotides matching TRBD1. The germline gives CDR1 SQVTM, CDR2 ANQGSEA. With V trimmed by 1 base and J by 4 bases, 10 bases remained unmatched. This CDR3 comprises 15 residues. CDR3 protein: CSVEVSAGGAYEQYF. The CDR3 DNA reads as TGCAGCGTTGAAGTCTCGGCAGGGGGTGCGTACGAGCAGTACTTC.

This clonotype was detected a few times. CDR3 residues: CASSQGTRRANYGYTF. The CDR3 DNA is TGCGCCAGCAGCCAAGGGACCCGGAGGGCGAACTATGGCTACACCTTC. V and J are TRBV4-3 and TRBJ1-2; D is unresolved. CDR1 is LGHNA and CDR2 is YSLEER in the germline V gene. V was clipped by 1 base and J by 2 bases, with 14 bases between them. The CDR3 consists of 16 residues.

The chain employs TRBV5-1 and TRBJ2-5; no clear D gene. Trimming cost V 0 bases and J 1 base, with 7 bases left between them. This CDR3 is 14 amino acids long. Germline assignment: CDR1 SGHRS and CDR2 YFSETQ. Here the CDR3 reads CASSLGASQETQYF. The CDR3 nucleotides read TGCGCCAGCAGCTTGGGTGCCTCCCAAGAGACCCAGTACTTC.

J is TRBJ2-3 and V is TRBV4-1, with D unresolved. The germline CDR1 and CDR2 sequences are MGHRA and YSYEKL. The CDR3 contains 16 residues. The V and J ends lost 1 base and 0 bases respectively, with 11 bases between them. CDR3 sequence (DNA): TGCGCCAGCAGCCAAGGGACGGCCTCTAGCACAGATACGCAGTATTTT. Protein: CASSQGTASSTDTQYF.

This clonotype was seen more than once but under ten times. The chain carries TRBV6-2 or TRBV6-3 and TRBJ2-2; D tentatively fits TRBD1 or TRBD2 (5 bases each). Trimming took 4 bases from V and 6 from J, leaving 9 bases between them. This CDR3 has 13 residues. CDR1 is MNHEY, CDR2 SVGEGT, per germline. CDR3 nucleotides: TGTGCCAGCAGTTTGGGGGTTTCCGGGGAGCTGTTTTTT. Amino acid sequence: CASSLGVSGELFF.